The 18 T cell receptor beta chains given below trace back to one sample, sequenced in a study of vaccination and CD4 T cells after COVID-19. Treatment noted: roughly 11-day PBMC culture with coronavirus spike peptide pools or control peptides (ViraFEST assay). Investigators obtained the unexposed donor's CD4+ T cells before the COVID-19 pandemic (2011-2018). The assay that was used to sequence DNA from cultured CD4+ T cells was the Oncomine TCR Beta short-read assay. MiXCR, run by TCRdb on the PCR reads, gives a single entry per CDR3 protein. The sample holds roughly 800 distinct CDR3 sequences; about 10% are singletons and the top ten take 22%. These TCRs' antigens remain unknown. The material sequenced was CD4+ T cells from blood, cultured in vitro. The source is a human donor in good health.

Relative to its sample, this clonotype is large. The genes are TRBV6-4 and TRBJ1-1; weak D call: TRBD1 (5 bases). The CDR3 has 13 residues. Germline CDR1 reads MRHNA; CDR2 reads SNTAGT. Deletions cut 2 bases from V and 1 base from J, with 5 bases between. Here the CDR3 DNA reads TGTGCCAGCAGTGACCAGGGGAACACTGAAGCTTTCTTT. It translates to CASSDQGNTEAFF.

This clonotype was detected only a few times. The V call is TRBV30, the J call TRBJ2-1, with 8 bases aligning to TRBD2. Germline V CDR1 and CDR2: GTSNPN, SVGIG (reference sequence). The CDR3 has 14 residues. The V segment lost 5 bases and the J segment 3 bases; nucleotides outside the gene matches: 6. The CDR3 here is CAWDRGGVYNEQFF. The CDR3 DNA follows: TGTGCCTGGGATCGGGGGGGAGTCTACAATGAGCAGTTCTTC.

This clonotype rates as medium-sized. The chain's CDR3 is CASRDSTNEQFF. In DNA form, the CDR3 reads TGTGCCAGCCGGGACAGTACCAATGAGCAGTTCTTC. V is TRBV10-3 and J is TRBJ2-1; 7 bases are shared with TRBD1. CDR3 length equals 12 residues. The trim removed 10 bases at V and 6 bases at J, leaving 6 bases unmatched. Germline V CDR1 and CDR2: ENHRY, SYGVKD.

This clonotype appeared once. A much more abundant neighbour one base away suggests this may be a read error. This chain links TRBV6-1 with TRBJ2-3; D not resolved. This CDR3 comprises 15 residues. CDR1 and CDR2 from the germline V gene are MNHNS and SASEGT. The CDR3 reads CAGSPLIARADTQYF. CDR3 nucleotides: TGTGCCGGCAGCCCTCTTATAGCCCGGGCAGATACGCAGTATTTT.

This clonotype counts as medium-sized. This sequence joins TRBV18 and TRBJ2-5; D unclear. Trimming removed 2 bases from V and 5 bases from J, with 15 bases in between. The CDR3 runs 15 residues. Per germline, CDR1 KGHSH and CDR2 LQKENI. The CDR3 here is CASSPLPGFGETQYF. As DNA, the CDR3 is TGTGCCAGCTCACCATTGCCGGGTTTCGGGGAGACCCAGTACTTC. The whole variable domain, remainder taken from reference TRBV18 and TRBJ2-5, is NAGVMQNPRHLVRRRGQEARLRCSPMKGHSHVYWYRQLPEEGLKFMVYLQKENIIDESGMPKERFSAEFPKEGPSILRIQQVVRGDSAAYFCASSPLPGFGETQYFGPGTRLLVL.

This clonotype is classed as medium-sized. J is TRBJ1-5 and V is TRBV19; D is perhaps TRBD1 (5 bases). Germline CDR1 and CDR2: LNHDA and SQIVND (reference sequence). The CDR3 covers 11 residues. Trimming removed 0 bases at V and 16 bases at J, with 10 bases between. The CDR3 protein is CASSIDRRVHF. The CDR3 DNA reads TGTGCCAGTAGTATAGATCGCAGGGTACATTTT.

By share, this clonotype counts as large. This chain connects TRBV20-1 to TRBJ1-4; possibly TRBD1 for D (6 bases). The CDR3 is 12 residues long. Trimming removed 7 bases at V and 8 bases at J, with 14 bases between. CDR1 and CDR2 (germline): DFQATT, SNEGSKA (reference sequence). CDR3 DNA sequence: TGCAGTGGGGGGGCAGGGCGCGAAAAACTGTTTTTT. This sequence encodes CSGGAGREKLFF.

The gene calls are TRBV10-3 and TRBJ1-2; no reliable D call. Germline-derived CDR1 and CDR2 are ENHRY and SYGVKD. This CDR3 spans 14 amino acids. The V end was cut by 5 bases, the J end by 1 base, with 11 bases between. The CDR3 coding sequence is TGTGCCATCAGTTTGGGCGGGGATAACTATGGCTACACCTTC. Its translation is CAISLGGDNYGYTF.

By frequency in the sample, this clonotype is large (0.1 to 1%). The chain combines TRBV20-1 with TRBJ2-2; D might be TRBD2 (5 bases). The V and J ends lost 0 bases and 4 bases respectively, with 18 bases between them. The CDR3 is made up of 17 amino acids. CDR1 is DFQATT, CDR2 SNEGSKA, per germline (reference sequence). The CDR3 reads CSARDSGFNSGTGELFF. In nucleotides, the CDR3 is TGCAGTGCTAGAGATTCGGGATTCAATTCTGGCACCGGGGAGCTGTTTTTT.

Comments on this clonotype: A much larger clonotype is one base distant, so this may be a read error. V gene TRBV11-2 combines with J gene TRBJ2-2, with a tentative D call TRBD2 (5 bases). The CDR3 contains 15 residues. V was trimmed by 3 bases and J by 4 bases, leaving 12 bases between them. Germline V CDR1 and CDR2: SGHAT, FQNNGV. The CDR3 sequence: CASSLGVRSTGELFF. The CDR3, as DNA: TGTGCCAGCAGCTTGGGAGTCCGGAGCACCGGGGAGCTGTTTTTT.

This clonotype is large (0.1 to 1%) in the sample. The chain carries TRBV20-1 and TRBJ1-6; perhaps TRBD1 as D (6 bases). V lost 5 bases and J lost 4, with 18 bases in between. The CDR3 consists of 16 residues. Germline values: CDR1 DFQATT, CDR2 SNEGSKA (reference sequence). The CDR3 sequence is CSAPQRRGLYNSPLHF. Here the CDR3 DNA reads TGCAGTGCTCCACAGCGCAGGGGCCTATATAATTCACCCCTCCACTTT.

This clonotype was observed a few times. The chain is built from TRBV4-1 and TRBJ2-7; D might be TRBD2 (5 bases). CDR3 size: 18 residues. Per germline, CDR1 MGHRA and CDR2 YSYEKL. Trimming pared 1 base from V and 2 bases from J, leaving 21 bases between. The CDR3 is CASSQARRASSTAYEQYF. The CDR3 coding sequence is TGCGCCAGCAGCCAAGCGCGACGGGCTAGCTCGACTGCCTACGAGCAGTACTTC.

Within the sample, this clonotype is medium-sized. The rearrangement joins TRBV23-1 to TRBJ2-7, with 8 bases identical to TRBD1. TRBV23-1 belongs to the ORF category, with a function that is uncertain. After removal of 2 bases from V and 2 bases from J, the junction contained 2 bases not matched to a gene. This CDR3 has 14 amino acids. The CDR3 loop reads CASSQNRGTYEQYF. CDR3 nucleotide sequence: TGCGCCAGCAGTCAAAACAGGGGGACCTACGAGCAGTACTTC.

The table lists this clonotype with a few counts. The rearrangement joins TRBV5-4 to TRBJ2-5, with a weak D call TRBD2 (6 bases). The V end was cut by 0 bases, the J end by 1 base, with 10 bases between. In germline, CDR1 is SGHNT, CDR2 YYREEE (reference sequence). CDR3 size: 15 residues. CDR3 DNA sequence: TGTGCCAGCAGCTTGGTCGTTAGCGGCCAAGAGACCCAGTACTTC. As protein: CASSLVVSGQETQYF.

This clonotype was observed a few times. The chain is built from TRBV10-3 and TRBJ2-2; no firm D call. Trimming removed 0 bases from V and 1 base from J, with 6 bases in between. Germline-derived CDR1 and CDR2 are ENHRY and SYGVKD. This CDR3 spans 15 amino acids. DNA of the CDR3: TGTGCCATCAGTGAGTCGATCAGGAACACCGGGGAGCTGTTTTTT. It translates to CAISESIRNTGELFF.

Sample share makes this clonotype large (0.1 to 1%). The chain is built from TRBV28 and TRBJ1-1, with TRBD1 as a possible D gene (6 bases). The CDR3 runs 13 residues. In germline, CDR1 is MDHEN, CDR2 SYDVKM. Between the trimmed V and J ends, which lost 6 bases and 5 bases, there was a span of 13 bases. CDR3 DNA: TGTGCCAGCAGAAAACAGGGAGGTACTGAAGCTTTCTTT. Protein product: CASRKQGGTEAFF.

By share of the sample, this clonotype is medium-sized. The chain links TRBV6-5 to TRBJ2-5; D is undetermined. Germline assignment: CDR1 MNHEY and CDR2 SVGAGI. The ends were cut back, 4 bases at V and 2 bases at J, with 5 bases in the middle. The CDR3 is 12 residues long. The CDR3 nucleotides read TGTGCCAGCAGTTCATTTCAAGAGACCCAGTACTTC. As protein: CASSSFQETQYF.

By frequency in the sample, this clonotype is medium-sized. This rearrangement joins TRBV2 to TRBJ2-3, with TRBD2 matching over 10 bases. CDR3 size: 15 residues. Trimming at V came to 2 bases and at J to 6 bases, leaving 5 bases not matched to a gene. In germline, CDR1 is SNHLY, CDR2 FYNNEI. CDR3 DNA sequence: TGTGCCAGCAGTGAATTAGCGGGAGGCGGGGATACGCAGTATTTT. This encodes CASSELAGGGDTQYF.